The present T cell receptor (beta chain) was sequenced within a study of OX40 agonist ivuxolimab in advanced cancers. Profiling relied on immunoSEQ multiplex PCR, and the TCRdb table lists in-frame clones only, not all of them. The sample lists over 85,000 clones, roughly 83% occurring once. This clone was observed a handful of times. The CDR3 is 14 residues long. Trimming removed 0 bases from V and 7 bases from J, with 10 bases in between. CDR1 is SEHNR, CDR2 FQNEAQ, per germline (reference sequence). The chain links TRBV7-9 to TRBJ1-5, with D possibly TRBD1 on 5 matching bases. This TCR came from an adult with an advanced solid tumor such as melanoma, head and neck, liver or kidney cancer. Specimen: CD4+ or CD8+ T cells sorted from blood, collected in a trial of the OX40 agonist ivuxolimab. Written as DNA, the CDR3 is TGTGCCAGCAGCTTAGCCAGGGCGGACCAGCCCCAGCATTTT. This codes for CASSLARADQPQHF.